The 10 T cell receptor beta chains below come from one sample, sequenced in a study of blood T cells in healthy people across ages. A second PCR of roughly 7 to 11 cycles used a sample-barcoded 5' primer and a J-beta primer mix. TCRdb ran MiXCR on the 5' RACE reads and lists one entry per CDR3 protein. The sample lists 1.5 million to 1.9 million distinct CDR3 sequences; 35% to 45% were seen once. Material for sequencing was blood. The origin of the receptors is a woman in her late teens or twenties in good health.

This clonotype was counted only a few times. V gene TRBV5-1 combines with J gene TRBJ2-1; TRBD2 agrees at 7 bases. The junction had 12 bases not matched to a gene; V was cut back by 4 bases and J by 8 bases. This CDR3 contains 15 residues. Germline CDR1 SGHRS, CDR2 YFSETQ. Here the CDR3 DNA reads TGCGCCAGCAGCCCGGGACTAAAGGAAGGGGATGAGCAGTTCTTC. This sequence encodes CASSPGLKEGDEQFF. The full variable domain, with the rest looked up from reference TRBV5-1 and TRBJ2-1, is KAGVTQTPRYLIKTRGQQVTLSCSPISGHRSVSWYQQTPGQGLQFLFEYFSETQRNKGNFPGRFSGRQFSNSRSEMNVSTLELGDSALYLCASSPGLKEGDEQFFGPGTRLTVL.

The table lists this clonotype with many counts. DNA for the CDR3: TGTGCCTTCTGGGCGGGGAGTCAAGAGACCCAGTACTTC. Protein: CAFWAGSQETQYF. V gene TRBV5-4 combines with J gene TRBJ2-5; D perhaps matches TRBD2 (6 bases). CDR3 length: 13 residues. Germline CDR1 is SGHNT and CDR2 is YYREEE (reference sequence). Trimming removed 10 bases from V and 2 bases from J, with 15 bases in between.

For this clonotype: The germline gene is not matched at one end of the junction; a read error may be the cause. The chain is built from TRBV7-2 and TRBJ2-1, with D uncertain. Per the germline V gene, CDR1 is SGHTA and CDR2 is FQGNSA. This CDR3 is built from 13 residues. CDR3 nucleotides: TGTGTCAGCAGCTTATTCAGATACAATGAGCAGTTCTTC. It specifies CVSSLFRYNEQFF.

The chain combines TRBV7-9 with TRBJ2-4; 7 bases align to TRBD2. The assigned J gene may be wrong: the sequence end matches TRBJ2-7 better. Looked up from germline, CDR1 is SEHNR and CDR2 is FQNEAQ (reference sequence). The CDR3 covers 13 residues. The CDR3, as DNA: TGTGCCAGCAGCTCCGGGGAGGGAATCGAGCAGTACTTC. Translated, it gives CASSSGEGIEQYF.

This clonotype was seen at least ten times. This chain uses TRBV20-1 with TRBJ2-1; D may be TRBD1 (7 bases). Germline-derived CDR1 and CDR2 are DFQATT and SNEGSKA (reference sequence). Trimming removed 6 bases from V and 0 bases from J, with 12 bases in between. The CDR3 is made up of 14 amino acids. Written as DNA, the CDR3 is TGCAGTGCGCGGGACAGTAGCTCCTACAATGAGCAGTTCTTC. Its protein is CSARDSSSYNEQFF.

The chain is built from TRBV4-3 and TRBJ1-4; D is perhaps TRBD1 (5 bases). The CDR3 is made up of 15 amino acids. V lost 1 base to trimming and J lost 8 bases, with 14 bases between them. Germline V lookup: CDR1 LGHNA, CDR2 YSLEER. The CDR3 DNA is TGCGCCAGCAGCCAAGTCGGCCCAGGGTTGGAAAAACTGTTTTTT. Translation: CASSQVGPGLEKLFF.

In this sample, this clonotype turned up a few times. This chain links TRBV2 with TRBJ2-7; D is unclear. Germline CDR1 reads SNHLY; CDR2 reads FYNNEI. The CDR3 contains 15 residues. Trimming stripped 3 bases from V and 2 bases from J, with 14 bases between. The CDR3 DNA sequence: TGTGCCAGCAGTGATCCCCACCGTCAGGCCTACGAGCAGTACTTC. This translates into CASSDPHRQAYEQYF.

DNA for the CDR3: TGTGCCAGCAGTCTACAGCTCGGTGAAAAACTGTTTTTT. It specifies CASSLQLGEKLFF. The J gene is TRBJ1-4, the V gene TRBV27; D unresolved. CDR3 length: 13 residues. Germline V CDR1 and CDR2: MNHEY, SMNVEV (reference sequence). The V end was cut by 5 bases, the J end by 7 bases, with 11 bases between.

Turning to this clonotype: At one of its ends the junction is not consistent with the germline gene, which may arise from a read error. The rearrangement joins TRBV4-1 to TRBJ1-4, with unresolved D. Germline CDR1 MGHRA, CDR2 YSYEKL. The CDR3 contains 15 residues. The CDR3 nucleotides are TGCGCCGGCAGCCAAGCCGGGCAAGGAGGTGAAAAACTGTTTTTT. This translates into CAGSQAGQGGEKLFF.

V usage is TRBV7-2 and J usage is TRBJ2-5, with D possibly TRBD2 on 5 matching bases. Trimming took off 0 bases at V and 7 bases at J, with 15 bases between the two ends. Germline CDR1 is SGHTA and CDR2 is FQGNSA. The CDR3 extends over 15 amino acids. CDR3 in amino acids: CASSLAAADVGTQYF. The CDR3 DNA reads as TGTGCCAGCAGCTTAGCAGCGGCCGACGTAGGGACCCAGTACTTC.